This TCR beta chain was found in a study of CD8+CD57+ T cells in acquired aplastic anemia. Study details: Sorted CD4+ and CD8+ cells yielded DNA averaging around 3.2 ug. As sequenced from healthy donors, CD4+ cells averaged roughly 10 million reads. Findings and caveats of the study: In common between the patients and the controls were some 29 CD8+ CDR3 sequences.

It was genomic DNA that served as the template for profiling TCR beta VDJ and CDR3. TCRdb called the reads again in MiXCR, with one record for every CDR3 protein. The table shows about 170,000 distinct CDR3 sequences, with about 64% occurring only once. In regard to this clonotype: The target antigen is unknown.

V was pared by 2 bases and J by 1 base, with 14 bases between. This CDR3 region has 16 residues. Germline V gene data show CDR1 as SGHVS and CDR2 as FQNEAQ. The sequencing input was sorted CD4+, CD8+, or CD8+CD57+ T cells (not recorded which) from PBMCs. This rearrangement joins TRBV7-8 to TRBJ1-1; a possible D gene is TRBD1 (6 bases). The clonotype was recovered from a human donor in good health. The CDR3 loop is CASSLWDTNPNTEAFF. Written as DNA, the CDR3 is TGTGCCAGCAGCTTATGGGACACAAATCCGAACACTGAAGCTTTCTTT.